A few counts support the clone carrying this T cell receptor (beta chain). The sample originates from a study of blood T cells in healthy people across ages. A sample-barcoded 5' primer and a J-beta primer mix were used in a second PCR of about 6 to 11 cycles. TCRdb re-called the 5' RACE reads through MiXCR, storing one row per CDR3 protein. This table has fewer than 900,000 distinct CDR3 sequences, roughly two fifths appearing once. Trimming took 7 bases from V and 7 from J, leaving 14 bases between them. Per the germline V gene, CDR1 is DFQATT and CDR2 is SNEGSKA (reference sequence). The CDR3 is 11 amino acids.

The TCR originated in a woman aged 60 to 75 in good health. The gene calls are TRBV20-1 and TRBJ2-7, with D perhaps matching TRBD1 (7 bases). Sequenced input: blood. This CDR3 is CSGGTAREQYF. DNA of the CDR3: TGCAGTGGCGGGACAGCACGAGAGCAGTACTTC.